A selection of T cell receptor beta chains follows, all from one sample in a study of T-cell memory formation after mild COVID-19. From the 5' RACE reads, TCRdb called clonotypes with MiXCR, one entry per CDR3 protein. The sample lists roughly 190,000 distinct CDR3 sequences; roughly a tenth were seen once. Sequenced input: PBMCs or a T cell subset sorted from them (not recorded which). Receptor source: a man younger than 35 who had mild COVID-19 (a few samples of this study predate the infection). Cell type and time point are not known. CDR3s include the opening cysteine and the closing phenylalanine or tryptophan. D genes are given only for firm matches. The listing skips clone size in some rows; elsewhere it reads once, few, many or a size class.

d_call	clone_size	v_call	j_call	cdr3_aa	cdr3_nt
.	few	TRBV7-9	TRBJ2-1	CASSLGQAPTWGNEQFF	TGTGCCAGCAGCTTAGGTCAGGCCCCCACCTGGGGCAATGAGCAGTTCTTC
.	.	TRBV5-1	TRBJ1-1	CASSPTGRDTEAFF	TGCGCCAGCAGCCCCACCGGGAGGGACACTGAAGCTTTCTTT
.	.	TRBV25-1	TRBJ1-6	CATGHLNSPLHF	TGTGCAACGGGACACCTTAATTCACCCCTCCACTTT
.	.	TRBV18	TRBJ1-1	CASSPGGEEAFF	TGTGCCAGCTCTCCGGGAGGCGAGGAAGCTTTCTTT
TRBD1	.	TRBV5-1	TRBJ1-1	CASSLTGVDTEALF	TGCGCCAGCAGCCTTACAGGGGTGGACACTGAAGCTTTATTT
.	many	TRBV3-1	TRBJ1-4	CASSPGGKLFF	TGTGCCAGCAGCCCGGGTGGGAAACTGTTTTTT
.	few	TRBV7-9	TRBJ1-2	CASSSTEYGYTF	TGTGCCAGCAGCTCGACAGAGTATGGCTACACCTTC
.	.	TRBV7-2	TRBJ1-6	CASRAFRGIGRPLHF	TGTGCCAGCAGGGCGTTCCGGGGGATAGGTAGGCCCCTCCACTTT
.	.	TRBV7-8	TRBJ1-1	CASSLGRRGPEAFF	TGTGCCAGCAGCTTAGGACGCCGGGGGCCTGAAGCTTTCTTT
.	few	TRBV30	TRBJ2-1	CAWSPYLAGLYNEQFF	TGTGCCTGGAGTCCCTACCTGGCAGGGCTTTACAATGAGCAGTTCTTC
.	many	TRBV7-2	TRBJ1-2	CASSPTPQDGYTF	TGTGCCAGCAGCCCTACCCCCCAGGATGGCTACACCTTC
.	.	TRBV7-3	TRBJ2-2	CASSKQGTTNTGELFF	TGTGCCAGCAGCAAACAGGGGACTACGAACACCGGGGAGCTGTTTTTT
.	.	TRBV3-1	TRBJ1-6	CASSQGAGTKSPLHF	TGTGCCAGCAGCCAAGGGGCCGGGACTAAGTCACCCCTCCACTTT
TRBD1	few	TRBV5-1	TRBJ1-2	CASSLAGQGGGYTF	TGCGCCAGCAGCTTGGCGGGACAGGGAGGCGGCTACACCTTC
.	many	TRBV24-1	TRBJ2-1	CATSERTEQFF	TGTGCCACCAGTGAAAGGACTGAGCAGTTCTTC
.	many	TRBV12-3/TRBV12-4	TRBJ2-5	CASSQQTKAQYF	TGTGCCAGCAGTCAACAGACCAAGGCCCAGTACTTC
.	.	TRBV12-3/TRBV12-4	TRBJ2-7	CASRGGLLYEQYF	TGTGCCAGCAGGGGGGGCCTCCTCTACGAGCAGTACTTC
.	few	TRBV6-5	TRBJ2-1	CASSYAGPSSYNEQFF	TGTGCCAGCAGTTACGCGGGGCCTAGCTCCTACAATGAGCAGTTCTTC
TRBD2	many	TRBV30	TRBJ2-7	CAWSVLAGSYEQYF	TGTGCCTGGAGTGTCTTAGCGGGTTCCTACGAGCAGTACTTC
.	many	TRBV10-3	TRBJ2-5	CAISGTSQETQYF	TGTGCCATCAGTGGAACAAGCCAAGAGACCCAGTACTTC
.	few	TRBV5-1	TRBJ1-2	CASTTEANYGYTF	TGCGCCAGCACTACAGAGGCAAACTATGGCTACACCTTC
TRBD1	few	TRBV7-6	TRBJ2-7	CASSLAGDRAYEQYF	TGTGCCAGCAGCTTAGCGGGAGACAGGGCCTACGAGCAGTACTTC
.	many	TRBV7-9	TRBJ2-1	CASSLTEYNEQFF	TGTGCCAGCAGCTTAACGGAGTACAATGAGCAGTTCTTC
.	few	TRBV20-1	TRBJ1-5	CSATPGGSYQPQHF	TGCAGTGCAACCCCCGGGGGGAGCTATCAGCCCCAGCATTTT
.	.	TRBV20-1	TRBJ2-5	CSAASSGETQYF	TGCAGTGCTGCCTCCTCGGGAGAGACCCAGTACTTC
.	many	TRBV12-3/TRBV12-4	TRBJ2-7	CASSFQGYGYEQYF	TGTGCCAGCAGTTTTCAAGGATACGGCTACGAGCAGTACTTC
.	.	TRBV7-6	TRBJ2-5	CASSLSRPGLGQETQYF	TGTGCCAGCAGCTTAAGCAGGCCCGGGTTGGGACAAGAGACCCAGTACTTC
.	.	TRBV6-2/TRBV6-3	TRBJ2-7	CASSYRGSSYEQYF	TGTGCCAGCAGTTACAGGGGTAGCTCCTACGAGCAGTACTTC
.	few	TRBV12-5	TRBJ2-1	CASGLASHEQFF	TGTGCTAGTGGTTTGGCCAGCCATGAGCAGTTCTTC
.	.	TRBV10-3	TRBJ2-5	CASRDGRGGETQYF	TGTGCCAGCAGGGACGGACGGGGCGGGGAGACCCAGTACTTC
.	.	TRBV7-2	TRBJ2-3	CASSTKQGTGTDTQYF	TGTGCCAGCAGTACTAAACAGGGAACGGGCACAGATACGCAGTATTTT
TRBD1	.	TRBV28	TRBJ1-2	CASSGQGLYGYTF	TGTGCCAGCAGTGGACAGGGGTTATATGGCTACACCTTC
.	many	TRBV5-1	TRBJ2-4	CASSLDGFRGKNIQYF	TGCGCCAGCAGCTTGGATGGTTTCAGGGGCAAAAACATTCAGTACTTC
.	.	TRBV4-3	TRBJ2-7	CASSQVRGSPYEQYF	TGCGCCAGCAGCCAAGTTCGCGGCAGCCCCTACGAGCAGTACTTC
.	.	TRBV29-1	TRBJ2-7	CSVKRVSSYEQYF	TGCAGCGTTAAGAGGGTCAGCTCCTACGAGCAGTACTTC
TRBD1	few	TRBV7-2	TRBJ2-1	CASSFGTGRNEQFF	TGTGCCAGCAGCTTCGGGACAGGCCGCAATGAGCAGTTCTTC
.	.	TRBV7-9	TRBJ1-6	CASSVTGPSPLHF	TGTGCCAGCAGCGTTACAGGGCCATCACCCCTCCACTTT